This T cell receptor beta chain was identified during a study of beta chain features in type 1 diabetes (dated by TCRdb to the late 2010s). In the study overall: No differences in mean age, gender distribution, total cell number or subset yield were found between patients and healthy donors. A total of 100 million to 140 million sorted cells were examined across all samples, and the number of cells per subset was strongly correlated with RNA yield. Naive and central memory subsets were obtained from all 30 or so donors, but regulatory and stem cell-like memory subsets were isolated from only 8 patients and roughly 8 healthy donors. In the study, TCRB repertoires of sorted circulating CD4+ T cell subsets from recently diagnosed type 1 diabetes patients were compared with those of matched healthy donors. Beyond this particular receptor, the publication reports: Because cDNA rather than genomic DNA was sequenced, highly expressing activated cells could have been over-represented, although no difference in activation and CD3 levels was found between groups. Shorter templates might have been favored by PCR, but patient and control samples were amplified and corrected together, so both groups would have been affected equally by any skew. Only small numbers of individuals were included in the HLA sub-analyses, which left unresolved whether HLA type had any influence on TCRB rearrangement. At VDJ recombination sites, type 1 diabetes patients had fewer insertions and more deleted nucleotides, which implies abnormalities in thymic rearrangement. The naive, central memory and regulatory TCRB repertoires appeared to resemble one another more closely among patients than among healthy donors. A moderate but significant shortening of TCRB CDR3 length was observed in type 1 diabetes patients in all four CD4+ subsets.

In its sample, this clone was seen a few times. This clone's antigen is unknown. No qualities accompany the bases; no much larger clone lies one base away. A single peripheral blood draw of around 120 mL on average was collected from each donor into heparinised tubes. Using a panel that included CD45RO, CCR7, CD25, CD127, CD95 and CD27, naive, central memory, regulatory and stem cell-like memory CD4+ T cells were sorted on a BD FACSAria II. A purity above 98% was achieved for all sorted populations. PBMCs were isolated immediately by Lymphoprep density gradient centrifugation and stained directly without culture. So that batch effects would be minimized, each experiment stained and sorted samples in pairs, pairing one healthy donor with one patient. The entire isolated RNA was reverse transcribed using the High Capacity cDNA Reverse Transcription Kit, and thus expressed TCRB transcripts were sequenced. Deep immunoSEQ sequencing was applied to naive, central memory and regulatory T cell samples, giving an average of roughly 3.6 million total reads per sample. After sorted cells were lysed in RLT buffer, RNA was extracted with DNase-treated RNeasy Micro or Mini kits, with the choice depending on cell number. To prevent cross-contamination, each cell subset was processed individually, whereas patient and healthy donor samples were processed jointly. The immunoSEQ multiplex PCR was used to amplify TCRB sequences from cDNA, yielding 87-bp fragments that span the CDR3 region. Amplicons were sequenced on the Illumina HiSeq platform. The study's own analysis went as follows. Synthetic template baselines were used to correct PCR bias computationally, reads within Hamming distance 2 were collapsed together, and singletons that could not be merged were discarded. By aligning reads against IMGT, V, D and J genes, CDR3 length, and insertions or deletions at six rearrangement sites were assigned. Within each subset, clonotype counts were normalized to sorted cell number, after which true diversity and Gini coefficients were computed with the tcR R package. The overlap coefficient, calculated on TCRB nucleotide sequences, was used to quantify repertoire sharing. Out-of-frame TCRB sequences from naive cells were analyzed as a proxy for the pre-selection repertoire. Held by TCRdb, this immuneACCESS table contains in-frame sequences only and omits some clones. Under half of the omission traces to an unresolved V gene where checked; the cause of the rest is unknown. V and J calls and clone size are those listed in that table; D and trimming were worked out from the DNA. The sample table lists roughly 340,000 clones, about 13% of them with a count of one. In total, the top ten clones hold around 0.016% of the sample.

The germline V gene encodes CDR1 LNHDA and CDR2 SQIVND (reference sequence). Inclusive of the bounding cysteine and phenylalanine, the CDR3 is 12 residues long. Just the 36-base CDR3 DNA is kept, in frame starting at base 1. V is shortened by 5 bases, J by 6 bases, and the region joining them spans 8 bases. The TCR originated in a young woman with type 1 diabetes. Sequencing was done on a sample of naive CD4+ T cells from blood. The label giving this sample's cell subset or site can be read as: true naive CD4+ T cells. The rearranged chain carries TRBV19 and TRBJ2-1; the D gene is unclear. The CDR3 has the sequence CASSSGRNEQFF. The nucleotides are TGTGCCAGTAGTTCAGGCCGCAATGAGCAGTTCTTC. Outside the CDR3, residues come from the reference TRBV19 and TRBJ2-1 proteins, so the full variable domain is: DGGITQSPKYLFRKEGQNVTLSCEQNLNHDAMYWYRQDPGQGLRLIYYSQIVNDFQKGDIAEGYSVSREKKESFPLTVTSAQKNPTAFYLCASSSGRNEQFFGPGTRLTVL.